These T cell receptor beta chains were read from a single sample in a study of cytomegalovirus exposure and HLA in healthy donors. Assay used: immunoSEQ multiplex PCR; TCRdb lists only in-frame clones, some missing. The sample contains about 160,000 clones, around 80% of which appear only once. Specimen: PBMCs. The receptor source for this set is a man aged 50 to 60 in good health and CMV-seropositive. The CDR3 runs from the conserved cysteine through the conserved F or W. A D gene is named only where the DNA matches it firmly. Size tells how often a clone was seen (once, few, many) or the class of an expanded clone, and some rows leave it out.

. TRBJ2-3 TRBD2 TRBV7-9 TGTGCCAGCAGCTTGACTAGCGGGAGGACCACAGATACGCAGTATTTT CASSLTSGRTTDTQYF
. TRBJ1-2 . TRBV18 TGTGCCAGCTCACCCCAGGGAAATGGCTACACCTTC CASSPQGNGYTF
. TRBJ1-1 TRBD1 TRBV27 TGTGCCAGCAGTTTATCGTCAGGGGGTAAGACTGAAGCTTTCTTT CASSLSSGGKTEAFF
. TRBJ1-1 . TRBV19 TGTGCCAGCACCGTCGGGGGGAACATAAGGAACACTGAAGCTTTCTTT CASTVGGNIRNTEAFF
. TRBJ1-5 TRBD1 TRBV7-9 TGTGCCAGCAGCTTAGAGGACAGGGGGCGATATCAGCCCCAGCATTTT CASSLEDRGRYQPQHF
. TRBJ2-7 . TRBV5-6 TGTGCCAGCAGCTTAGTTCTGGACTCTTCCTACGAGCAGTACTTC CASSLVLDSSYEQYF
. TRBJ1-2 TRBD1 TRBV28 TGTGCCAGCAGTCCCGGGACAGGGGGTTCGAACTATGGCTACACCTTC CASSPGTGGSNYGYTF
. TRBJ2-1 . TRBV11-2 TGTGCCAGCAGCTCGTACCGGGATGGAGGGGAGCAGTTCTTC CASSSYRDGGEQFF
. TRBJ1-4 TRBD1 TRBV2 TGTGCCAGCTTCAGACAGGGGAATGAAAAACTGTTTTTT CASFRQGNEKLFF
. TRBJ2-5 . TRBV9 TGTGCCAGCAGCACAGGGACGGAACAAGAGACCCAGTACTTC CASSTGTEQETQYF
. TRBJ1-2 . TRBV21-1 TGTGCCAGCAGCAAAGAAGACACGAACCCATATGGCTACACCTTC CASSKEDTNPYGYTF
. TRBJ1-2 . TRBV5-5 TGTGCCAGCAGCCCGGGACTAGAAGACTATGGCTACACCTTC CASSPGLEDYGYTF
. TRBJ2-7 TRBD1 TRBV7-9 TGTGCCAGCAGCTTGACAGGGGGCCACGAGCAGTACTTC CASSLTGGHEQYF
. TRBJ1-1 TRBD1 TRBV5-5 TGTGCCAGCAGCGCACGGACAGGCGTCACTGAAGCTTTCTTT CASSARTGVTEAFF
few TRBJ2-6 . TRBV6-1 TGTGCCAGCAGTGAAGCGATGGCTGAGGCTGGGGCCAACGTCCTGACTTTC CASSEAMAEAGANVLTF
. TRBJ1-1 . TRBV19 TGTGCCAGTAGTATGAGAATGAACACTGAAGCTTTCTTT CASSMRMNTEAFF
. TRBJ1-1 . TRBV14 TGTGCCAGCAGCCAGAGGATTGGAGTGAACACTGAAGCTTTCTTT CASSQRIGVNTEAFF
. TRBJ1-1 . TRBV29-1 TGCAGCTTACAACAGGGCATCACTGAAGCTTTCTTT CSLQQGITEAFF
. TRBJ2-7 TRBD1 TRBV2 TGTGCCAGCAGGACAGGGATTAACTCCTACGAGCAGTACTTC CASRTGINSYEQYF
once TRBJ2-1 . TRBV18 TGTGCCAGCTCACCACTGAGCAGGCATACCAATGAGCAGTTCTTC CASSPLSRHTNEQFF
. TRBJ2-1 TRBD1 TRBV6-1 TGTGCCAGCAGTCCTACAGGGGCCTATGAGCAGTTCTTC CASSPTGAYEQFF
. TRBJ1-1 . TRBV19 TGTGCCACCCAGGGCCTGGTTGGGTACACTGAAGCTTTCTTT CATQGLVGYTEAFF
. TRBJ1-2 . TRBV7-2 TGTGCCAGCAGCTCTGGGGTCGGGGGGAATAGCTATGGCTACACCTTC CASSSGVGGNSYGYTF
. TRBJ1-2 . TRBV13 TGTGCCAGCAGCTTTAACGGTCGAGGCTACACCTTC CASSFNGRGYTF
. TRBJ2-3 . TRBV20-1 TGCAGTGCTTCTCGCGTGGATACGCAGTATTTT CSASRVDTQYF
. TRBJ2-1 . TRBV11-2 TGTGCCAGCAGCTTACAAACGGGTTTCTCCTACAATGAGCAGTTCTTC CASSLQTGFSYNEQFF
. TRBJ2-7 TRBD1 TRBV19 TGTGCCAGTAGCGAGGGGACAGGGGGATCCTACGAGCAGTACTTC CASSEGTGGSYEQYF
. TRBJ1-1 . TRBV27 TGTGCCAGCAGTCTTACGCTCGGGGCTGAAGCTTTCTTT CASSLTLGAEAFF
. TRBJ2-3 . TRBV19 TGTGCCAGTAGTATGGTCGGGGGAGATACGCAGTATTTT CASSMVGGDTQYF
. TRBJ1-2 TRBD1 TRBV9 TGTGCCAGCAGCCAGGGACAGGGCCATTATGGCTACACCTTC CASSQGQGHYGYTF
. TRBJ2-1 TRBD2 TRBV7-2 TGTGCCAGCAGCCCCGGACTAGCGGGAGACTATGAGCAGTTCTTC CASSPGLAGDYEQFF
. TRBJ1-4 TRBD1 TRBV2 TGTGCCAGCAGAAGAGGACAGGGGGCCTTAGCAACTAATGAAAAACTGTTTTTT CASRRGQGALATNEKLFF
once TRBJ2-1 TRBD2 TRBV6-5 TGTGCCAGCACCGGGGGGTGGAATGAGCAGTTCTTC CASTGGWNEQFF
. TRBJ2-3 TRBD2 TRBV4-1 TGCGCCAGCAGCCAAGTCGGTAGCGGGACGAGAGATACGCAGTATTTT CASSQVGSGTRDTQYF
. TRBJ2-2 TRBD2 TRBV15 TGTGCCACCTCTATCCTAGCGGGAGTCACCGGGGAGCTGTTTTTT CATSILAGVTGELFF
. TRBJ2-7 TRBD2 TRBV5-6 TGTGCCAGCAGCTCCCTCGGACGGATAGTAGCGGGGGACGAGCAGTACTTC CASSSLGRIVAGDEQYF
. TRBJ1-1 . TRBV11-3 TGTGCCAGCTCTGATGGGCTGAACACTGAAGCTTTCTTT CASSDGLNTEAFF
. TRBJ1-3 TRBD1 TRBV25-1 TGTGCCAGCAGTGCCTCCGGACAGGGCGGCTCTGGAAACACCATATATTTT CASSASGQGGSGNTIYF
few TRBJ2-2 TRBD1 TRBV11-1 TGTGCCAGCAGCCCGCGACAGGGGGTGATAAACACCGGGGAGCTGTTTTTT CASSPRQGVINTGELFF
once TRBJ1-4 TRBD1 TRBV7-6 TGTGCCAGCAGCCGGAGGGACAGGGAATGGGGGGGAGAAGCAACTAATGAAAAACTGTTTTTT CASSRRDREWGGEATNEKLFF
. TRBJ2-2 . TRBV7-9 TGTTCCAGTATGTCTGGGGAGCTGTTTTTT CSSMSGELFF
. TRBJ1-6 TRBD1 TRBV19 TGTGCCAGTAAAAGTACAGGGGCCAATTATGATTCACCCCTCCACTTT CASKSTGANYDSPLHF
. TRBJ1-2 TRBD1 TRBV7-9 TGTGCCAGCAGTTATAGTGGACAGGGGCAGAACTATGGCTACACCTTC CASSYSGQGQNYGYTF
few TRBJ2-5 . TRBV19 TGTGCCAGTAGTGTGGCTCGGGGGATCCAAGAGACCCAGTACTTC CASSVARGIQETQYF
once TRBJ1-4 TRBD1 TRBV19 TGTGCCAGCACTACGACAGGGGTTGATGAAAAACTGTTTTTT CASTTTGVDEKLFF
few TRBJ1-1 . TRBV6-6 TGTGCCAGCCGAGACAGGACGGGCACTGAAGCTTTCTTT CASRDRTGTEAFF
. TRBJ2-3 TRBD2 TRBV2 TGTGCCAGCAGTGAGACTAGCGGGTCCAACGGTAGCACAGATACGCAGTATTTT CASSETSGSNGSTDTQYF
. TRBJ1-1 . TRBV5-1 TGCGCCAGCAGCTGGACAGTGCCAGACCTTATGAACACTGAAGCTTTCTTT CASSWTVPDLMNTEAFF
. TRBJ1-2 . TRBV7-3 TGTGCCAGCAGCTTAACGTCCTCAGGGGAATATGGCTACACCTTC CASSLTSSGEYGYTF
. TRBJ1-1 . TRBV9 TGTGCCAGCAGGGGCCCCACTGAAGCTTTCTTT CASRGPTEAFF
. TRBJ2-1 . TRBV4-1 TGCGCCAGCAGCCCCAAACTGGAACTAGCCCGGGTGTTCTTC CASSPKLELARVFF
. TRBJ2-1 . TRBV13 TGTGCCAGCAGCCCCACTCTCGACAATGAGCAGTTCTTC CASSPTLDNEQFF
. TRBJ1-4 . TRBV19 TGTGCCACCTCTCTTAGAGGGTTAAATGAAAAACTGTTTTTT CATSLRGLNEKLFF
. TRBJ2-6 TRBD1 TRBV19 TGTGCCAGTTCCACCGGGACAGGGATAACAAAAGCTGGGGCCAACGTCCTGACTTTC CASSTGTGITKAGANVLTF
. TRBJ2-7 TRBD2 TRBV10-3 TGTGCCATCAGTGACCCCCGAACGACTAGCGGGAGCTCCTACGAGCAGTACTTC CAISDPRTTSGSSYEQYF